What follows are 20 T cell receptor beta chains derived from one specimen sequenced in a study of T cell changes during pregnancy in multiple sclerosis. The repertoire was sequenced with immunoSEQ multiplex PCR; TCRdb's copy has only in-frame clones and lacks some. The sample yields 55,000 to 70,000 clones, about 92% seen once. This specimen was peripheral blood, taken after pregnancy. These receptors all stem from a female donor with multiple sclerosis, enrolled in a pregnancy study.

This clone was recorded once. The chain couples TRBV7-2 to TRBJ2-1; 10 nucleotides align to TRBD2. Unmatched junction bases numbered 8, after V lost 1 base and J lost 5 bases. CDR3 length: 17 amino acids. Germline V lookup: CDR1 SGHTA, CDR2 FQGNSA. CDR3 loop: CASSLEASGSTHNEQFF. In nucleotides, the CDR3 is TGTGCCAGCAGCTTAGAGGCTAGCGGGAGTACGCACAATGAGCAGTTCTTC.

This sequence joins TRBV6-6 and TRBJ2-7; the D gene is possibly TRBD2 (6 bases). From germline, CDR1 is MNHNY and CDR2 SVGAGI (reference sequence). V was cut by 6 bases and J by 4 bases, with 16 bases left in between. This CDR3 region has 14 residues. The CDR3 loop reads CASSARETGYEQYF. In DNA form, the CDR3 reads TGTGCCAGCAGCGCCCGGGAGACGGGATACGAGCAGTACTTC.

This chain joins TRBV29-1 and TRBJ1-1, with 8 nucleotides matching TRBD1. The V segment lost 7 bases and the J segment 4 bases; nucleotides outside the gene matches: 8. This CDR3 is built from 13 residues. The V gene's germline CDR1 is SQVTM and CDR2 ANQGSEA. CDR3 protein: CSDGQGWGTEAFF. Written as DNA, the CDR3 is TGCAGCGACGGACAGGGATGGGGCACTGAAGCTTTCTTT.

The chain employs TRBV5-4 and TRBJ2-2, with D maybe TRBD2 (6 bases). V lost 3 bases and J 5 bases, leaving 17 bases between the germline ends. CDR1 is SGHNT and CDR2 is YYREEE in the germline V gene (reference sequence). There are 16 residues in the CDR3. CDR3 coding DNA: TGTGCCAGCAGCTCCCCGGGGGTGGCCCGGACCGGGGAGCTGTTTTTT. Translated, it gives CASSSPGVARTGELFF.

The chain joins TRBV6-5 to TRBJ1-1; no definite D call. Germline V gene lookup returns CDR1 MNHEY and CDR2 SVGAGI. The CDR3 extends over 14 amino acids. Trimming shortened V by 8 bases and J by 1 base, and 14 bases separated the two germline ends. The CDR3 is CASVSRIGNTEAFF. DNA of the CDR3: TGTGCCAGCGTTTCTAGGATCGGGAACACTGAAGCTTTCTTT.

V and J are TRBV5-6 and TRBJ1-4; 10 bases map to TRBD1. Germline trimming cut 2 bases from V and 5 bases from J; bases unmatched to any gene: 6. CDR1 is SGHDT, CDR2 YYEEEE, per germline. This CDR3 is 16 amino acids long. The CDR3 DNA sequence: TGTGCCAGCAGCTTTGGACAGGGGGGCACAAATGAAAAACTGTTTTTT. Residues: CASSFGQGGTNEKLFF.

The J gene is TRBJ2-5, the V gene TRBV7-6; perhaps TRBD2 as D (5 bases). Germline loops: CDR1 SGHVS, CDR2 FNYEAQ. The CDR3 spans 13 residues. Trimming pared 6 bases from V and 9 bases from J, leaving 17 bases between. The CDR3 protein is CASSLDGSVAQYF. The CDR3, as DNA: TGTGCCAGCAGTTTGGACGGTAGCGTGGCCCAGTACTTC.

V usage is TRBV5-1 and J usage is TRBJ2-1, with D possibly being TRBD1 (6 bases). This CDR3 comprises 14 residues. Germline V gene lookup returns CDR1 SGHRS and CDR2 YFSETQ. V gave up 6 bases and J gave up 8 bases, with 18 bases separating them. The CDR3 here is CASIQGLASDEQFF. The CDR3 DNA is TGCGCCAGCATACAGGGCCTGGCCTCGGATGAGCAGTTCTTC.

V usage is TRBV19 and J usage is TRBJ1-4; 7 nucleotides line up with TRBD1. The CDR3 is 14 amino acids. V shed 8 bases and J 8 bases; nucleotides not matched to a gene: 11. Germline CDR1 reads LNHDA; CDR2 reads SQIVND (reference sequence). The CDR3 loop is CASRAQGHGEKLFF. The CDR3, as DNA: TGTGCCAGTCGTGCACAGGGGCATGGGGAAAAACTGTTTTTT.

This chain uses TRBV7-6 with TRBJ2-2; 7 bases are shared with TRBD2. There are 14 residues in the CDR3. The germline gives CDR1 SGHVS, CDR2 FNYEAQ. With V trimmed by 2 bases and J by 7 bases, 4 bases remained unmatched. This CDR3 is CASSLTGGHGELFF. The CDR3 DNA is TGTGCCAGCAGCTTAACGGGAGGACACGGGGAGCTGTTTTTT.

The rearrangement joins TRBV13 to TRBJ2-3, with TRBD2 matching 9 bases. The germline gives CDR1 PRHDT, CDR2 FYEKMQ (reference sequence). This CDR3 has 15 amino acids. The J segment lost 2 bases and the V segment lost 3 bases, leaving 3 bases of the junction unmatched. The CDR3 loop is CASSLGGRATDTQYF. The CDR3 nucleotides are TGTGCCAGCAGCTTGGGCGGGAGGGCCACAGATACGCAGTATTTT.

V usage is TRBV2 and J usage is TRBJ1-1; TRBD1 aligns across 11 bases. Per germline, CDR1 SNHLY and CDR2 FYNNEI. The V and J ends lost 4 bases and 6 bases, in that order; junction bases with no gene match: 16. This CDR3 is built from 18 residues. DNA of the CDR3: TGTGCCAGCAGTGGCCGGACAGGGGGCGCCCCTAAAGAGGCTGAAGCTTTCTTT. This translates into CASSGRTGGAPKEAEAFF. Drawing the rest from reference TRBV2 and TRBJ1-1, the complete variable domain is EPEVTQTPSHQVTQMGQEVILRCVPISNHLYFYWYRQILGQKVEFLVSFYNNEISEKSEIFDDQFSVERPDGSNFTLKIRSTKLEDSAMYFCASSGRTGGAPKEAEAFFGQGTRLTVV.

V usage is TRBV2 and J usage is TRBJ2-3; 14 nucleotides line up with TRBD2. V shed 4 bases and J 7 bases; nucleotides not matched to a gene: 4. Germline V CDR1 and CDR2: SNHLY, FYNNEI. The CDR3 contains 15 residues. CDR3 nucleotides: TGTGCCAGCAGTGGGACTAGCGGGAGGCCCTATACGCAGTATTTT. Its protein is CASSGTSGRPYTQYF.

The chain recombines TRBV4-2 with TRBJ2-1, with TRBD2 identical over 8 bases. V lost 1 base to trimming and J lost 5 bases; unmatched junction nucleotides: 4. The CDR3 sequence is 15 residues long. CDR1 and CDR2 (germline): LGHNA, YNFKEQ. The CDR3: CASSQGLAGNNEQFF. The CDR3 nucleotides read TGTGCCAGCAGCCAAGGGCTAGCGGGTAACAATGAGCAGTTCTTC.

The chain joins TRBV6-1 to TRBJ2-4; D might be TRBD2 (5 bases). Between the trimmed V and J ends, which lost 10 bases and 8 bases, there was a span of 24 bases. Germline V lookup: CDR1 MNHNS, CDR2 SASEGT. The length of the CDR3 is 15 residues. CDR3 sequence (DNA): TGTGCCACGTTCTCTTTGGGCAGGACTGGAGACATTCAGTACTTC. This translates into CATFSLGRTGDIQYF.

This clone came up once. The CDR3 reads CASSIGSGSFYEQYF. The CDR3 region has the DNA TGTGCCAGTAGTATTGGTAGCGGGAGTTTTTACGAGCAGTACTTC. The chain carries TRBV19 and TRBJ2-7, with 9 bases that match TRBD2. In germline, CDR1 is LNHDA, CDR2 SQIVND (reference sequence). The V gene end was trimmed by 3 bases and the J gene end by 4 bases; junction bases not matched to a gene: 7. CDR3 length: 15 residues.

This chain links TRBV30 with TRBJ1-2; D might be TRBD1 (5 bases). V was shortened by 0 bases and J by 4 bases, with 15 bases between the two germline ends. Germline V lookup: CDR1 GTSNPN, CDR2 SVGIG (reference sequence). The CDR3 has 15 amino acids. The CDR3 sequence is CAWSVGGVQIYGYTF. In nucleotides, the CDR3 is TGTGCCTGGAGTGTCGGGGGTGTACAAATCTATGGCTACACCTTC.

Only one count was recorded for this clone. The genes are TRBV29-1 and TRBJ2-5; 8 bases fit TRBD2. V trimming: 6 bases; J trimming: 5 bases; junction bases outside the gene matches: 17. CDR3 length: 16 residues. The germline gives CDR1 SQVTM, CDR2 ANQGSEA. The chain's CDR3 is CSVLLAGKGLWETQYF. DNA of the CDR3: TGCAGCGTCCTATTAGCGGGGAAAGGGTTGTGGGAGACCCAGTACTTC.

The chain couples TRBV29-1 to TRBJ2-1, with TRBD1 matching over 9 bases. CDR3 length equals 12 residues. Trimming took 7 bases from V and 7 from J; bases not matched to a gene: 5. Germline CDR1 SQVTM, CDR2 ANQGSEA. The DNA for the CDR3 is TGCAGCGGCCAACAGGGGGCTAATGAGCAGTTCTTC. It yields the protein CSGQQGANEQFF.

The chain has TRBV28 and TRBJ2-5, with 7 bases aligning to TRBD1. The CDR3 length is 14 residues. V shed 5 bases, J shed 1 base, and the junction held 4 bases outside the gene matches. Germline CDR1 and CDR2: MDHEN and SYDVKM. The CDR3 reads CASSTQGFQETQYF. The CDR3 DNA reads TGTGCCAGCAGTACACAGGGGTTCCAAGAGACCCAGTACTTC.